The 32 T cell receptor beta chains listed next were all sequenced from one sample in a study of blood T cell repertoires in COVID-19. Sequencing was performed with immunoSEQ multiplex PCR; in TCRdb, only in-frame clones are kept and a portion is missing. The repertoire holds 150,000 to 200,000 clones, with about three quarters as singletons. Sample: peripheral blood. The receptors originated from a woman over 75 with active or convalescent COVID-19.

The chain carries TRBV7-2 and TRBJ2-1; 9 bases line up with TRBD1. CDR3 length: 16 residues. The junction had 6 bases not matched to a gene; V was cut back by 4 bases and J by 2 bases. CDR1 and CDR2 (germline): SGHTA, FQGNSA. The CDR3 bases are TGTGCCAGCAGCTCCCGGACAGGGGAGACCTACAATGAGCAGTTCTTC. Protein product: CASSSRTGETYNEQFF.

This rearrangement joins TRBV7-9 to TRBJ2-3, with 9 bases aligning to TRBD1. CDR1 SEHNR and CDR2 FQNEAQ come from the germline V gene (reference sequence). The CDR3 covers 16 residues. After removal of 5 bases from V and 2 bases from J, the junction contained 8 bases not matched to a gene. The CDR3 loop reads CASSPGTGTYTDTQYF. Written as DNA, the CDR3 is TGTGCCAGCAGCCCCGGGACAGGGACTTACACAGATACGCAGTATTTT.

The gene calls are TRBV3-1 (or the pseudogene TRBV3-2) and TRBJ2-7, with 10 bases aligning to TRBD2. Germline lookup yields CDR1 LGHDT and CDR2 YNNKEL (reference sequence). Trimming took 2 bases from V and 0 from J; bases not matched to a gene: 4. The CDR3 consists of 16 residues. Here the CDR3 reads CASSQRRTSGSYEQYF. The CDR3 DNA reads TGTGCCAGCAGCCAACGGAGGACTAGCGGCTCCTACGAGCAGTACTTC.

This chain connects TRBV6-5 to TRBJ1-1; no clear D. This CDR3 is 10 amino acids long. Germline CDR1 reads MNHEY; CDR2 reads SVGAGI. V was cut by 8 bases and J by 7 bases, with 8 bases left in between. CDR3 sequence: CASGEFEAFF. In DNA form, the CDR3 reads TGTGCCAGCGGGGAGTTTGAAGCTTTCTTT.

The V call is TRBV7-2, the J call TRBJ2-7; 8 nucleotides agree with TRBD1. The CDR3 covers 15 residues. Germline CDR1 SGHTA, CDR2 FQGNSA. V lost 4 bases and J lost 0; bases outside the gene matches: 5. DNA for the CDR3: TGTGCCAGCAGCTACAGACAGGGGAGCTCCTACGAGCAGTACTTC. It is translated as CASSYRQGSSYEQYF.

This clone has more than one count but fewer than ten. The chain recombines TRBV9 with TRBJ1-6, with unresolved D. V was trimmed by 0 bases and J by 5 bases, leaving 6 bases between them. Per the germline V gene, CDR1 is SGDLS and CDR2 is YYNGEE. This CDR3 is 14 amino acids long. The CDR3 nucleotides are TGTGCCAGCAGCGTAGATAGTGATAATTCACCCCTCCACTTT. Translating gives CASSVDSDNSPLHF.

The chain recombines TRBV6-6 with TRBJ2-7; perhaps TRBD2 as D (7 bases). In germline, CDR1 is MNHNY, CDR2 SVGAGI (reference sequence). V shed 2 bases and J shed 5 bases, with 16 bases lying between them. CDR3 size: 15 residues. This CDR3 is CASSYVTPGGDEQYF. The CDR3 DNA sequence: TGTGCCAGCAGTTACGTGACACCGGGGGGCGACGAGCAGTACTTC.

A few counts support this clone. The chain employs TRBV7-2 and TRBJ1-2; possible D gene TRBD1, 6 bases. This CDR3 comprises 16 residues. CDR1 is SGHTA, CDR2 FQGNSA, per germline. Trimming took 1 base from V and 3 from J, leaving 15 bases between them. The CDR3 region has the DNA TGTGCCAGCAGCTTAGGAGGTGGGGGCGCGGACTATGGCTACACCTTC. Translation gives CASSLGGGGADYGYTF.

The rearrangement uses TRBV5-5 and TRBJ2-2, with D hard to call. The V gene lost 0 bases and the J gene lost 2 bases, with 11 bases spanning the gap. The CDR3 runs to 16 residues. The germline V gene has CDR1 SGHKS and CDR2 YYEKEE (reference sequence). The CDR3 bases are TGTGCCAGCAGCTTGGGCCCACACATTAACACCGGGGAGCTGTTTTTT. Its protein is CASSLGPHINTGELFF.

The rearrangement links TRBV29-1 to TRBJ1-1; D remains ambiguous. This CDR3 has 16 amino acids. Germline V gene lookup returns CDR1 SQVTM and CDR2 ANQGSEA. V was clipped by 0 bases and J by 10 bases, with 24 bases between them. CDR3 region: CSVEDLSGVVGGRAFF. The CDR3 nucleotides are TGCAGCGTTGAAGATCTTTCGGGTGTGGTTGGCGGGAGAGCTTTCTTT.

The chain carries TRBV5-4 and TRBJ1-2; no firm D call. CDR1 and CDR2 (germline): SGHNT, YYREEE (reference sequence). The ends were cut back, 4 bases at V and 0 bases at J, with 10 bases in the middle. The CDR3 has 14 amino acids. The CDR3 nucleotides read TGTGCCAGCAGCGCCGAGGAGGCTAACTATGGCTACACCTTC. Protein product: CASSAEEANYGYTF.

The V gene is TRBV6-5, the J gene TRBJ2-3; TRBD2 matches 8 bases. Germline loops: CDR1 MNHEY, CDR2 SVGAGI. CDR3 length: 15 residues. V was clipped by 6 bases and J by 4 bases; unmatched bases: 9. Here the CDR3 reads CASSDGGAGADTQYF. CDR3 sequence (DNA): TGTGCCAGCAGCGACGGGGGGGCGGGCGCAGATACGCAGTATTTT.

The rearrangement joins TRBV12-3 or TRBV12-4 to TRBJ1-1; D may be TRBD1 (5 bases). The ends were cut back, 4 bases at V and 4 bases at J, with 10 bases in the middle. This CDR3 is 13 amino acids long. As DNA, the CDR3 is TGTGCCAGCAGTTGGGGGGTGAGCACTGAAGCTTTCTTT. Its translation: CASSWGVSTEAFF.

The chain couples TRBV28 to TRBJ2-7, with 10 positions matching TRBD1. The CDR3 sequence is 13 residues long. The germline CDR1 and CDR2 sequences are MDHEN and SYDVKM. In nucleotides, the CDR3 is TGTGTATCAGGGGGGACAGGGGTATACGAGCAGTACTTC. It yields the protein CVSGGTGVYEQYF.

J is TRBJ2-2 and V is TRBV5-6; unclear D gene. This CDR3 has 14 residues. With 3 bases removed from V and 6 bases from J, the gap between germline ends came to 12 bases. CDR1 is SGHDT, CDR2 YYEEEE, per germline. The CDR3, as DNA: TGTGCCAGCAGCTCCTTGCGTATATCCGGGGAGCTGTTTTTT. It encodes CASSSLRISGELFF.

The gene calls are TRBV4-2 and TRBJ2-3; perhaps TRBD2 as D (6 bases). Germline CDR1 LGHNA, CDR2 YNFKEQ. The CDR3 spans 16 residues. The V end lost 3 bases, the J end lost 4 bases, and 17 bases lay between the germline ends. DNA of the CDR3: TGTGCCAGCAGCCAGACCGCTAGGACTACATCAGATACGCAGTATTTT. It is translated as CASSQTARTTSDTQYF.

This chain uses TRBV28 with TRBJ2-5; no definite D call. The germline V and J ends were trimmed by 5 bases and 7 bases, with 26 bases remaining between them. The CDR3 totals 17 residues. Per the germline V gene, CDR1 is MDHEN and CDR2 is SYDVKM. Here the CDR3 reads CASSPSRSPPPKATQYF. DNA for the CDR3: TGTGCCAGCAGTCCATCGCGGAGTCCCCCACCAAAGGCGACCCAGTACTTC.

The V call is TRBV5-1, the J call TRBJ1-2; a weak D match, TRBD1 (6 bases). Germline V gene sequence: CDR1 SGHRS, CDR2 YFSETQ. The CDR3 covers 15 residues. V was clipped by 7 bases and J by 0 bases, with 16 bases between them. The CDR3 sequence is CASQGNRSANYGYTF. DNA of the CDR3: TGCGCCAGCCAGGGGAACCGGTCCGCTAACTATGGCTACACCTTC.

This sequence joins TRBV5-1 and TRBJ1-1; D gene ambiguous. CDR1 and CDR2 from the germline V gene are SGHRS and YFSETQ. The CDR3 runs to 13 residues. V was shortened by 6 bases and J by 11 bases, with 20 bases between the two germline ends. For the CDR3, the DNA is TGCGCCAGCAAGGATGTGGGCTATCCTGGGGCTTTCTTT. Translating gives CASKDVGYPGAFF.

This clone came up a few times. The chain recombines TRBV19 with TRBJ1-1; D remains unclear. CDR3 length: 13 amino acids. The germline V gene encodes CDR1 LNHDA and CDR2 SQIVND (reference sequence). V was pared by 3 bases and J by 1 base, with 6 bases between. The CDR3 bases are TGTGCCAGTAGTATTACCAGGAACACTGAAGCTTTCTTT. Residues: CASSITRNTEAFF.

V and J are TRBV28 and TRBJ2-1; the D gene is possibly TRBD1 (5 bases). The V and J ends lost 3 bases and 3 bases respectively, with 12 bases between them. There are 15 residues in the CDR3. Germline V gives CDR1 MDHEN, CDR2 SYDVKM. In DNA, the CDR3 is TGTGCCAGCAGTTTTTTGCAGGGCTACTACAATGAGCAGTTCTTC. Translating it yields CASSFLQGYYNEQFF. Looking up the rest from reference TRBV28 and TRBJ2-1 gives the full variable domain: DVKVTQSSRYLVKRTGEKVFLECVQDMDHENMFWYRQDPGLGLRLIYFSYDVKMKEKGDIPEGYSVSREKKERFSLILESASTNQTSMYLCASSFLQGYYNEQFFGPGTRLTVL.

The chain is built from TRBV6-5 and TRBJ1-2, with a possible D match to TRBD1 (6 bases). Germline V gene lookup returns CDR1 MNHEY and CDR2 SVGAGI. CDR3 length: 15 residues. Between the trimmed V and J ends, which lost 0 bases and 4 bases, there was a span of 12 bases. This CDR3 is CASSYSNRALYGYTF. The CDR3 region has the DNA TGTGCCAGCAGTTACTCGAACAGGGCCCTCTATGGCTACACCTTC.

The chain links TRBV4-3 to TRBJ1-1; TRBD1 matches at 7 bases. CDR1 is LGHNA and CDR2 is YSLEER in the germline V gene. The J segment lost 4 bases and the V segment lost 2 bases, leaving 7 bases of the junction unmatched. The CDR3 runs to 15 residues. The CDR3 DNA sequence: TGCGCCAGCAGCCAAACCTGGTCAGGGGGCACTGAAGCTTTCTTT. It yields the protein CASSQTWSGGTEAFF.

This chain uses TRBV19 with TRBJ1-5; TRBD1 matches 7 bases. V shed 2 bases, J shed 5 bases, and the junction held 0 bases outside the gene matches. Germline V gives CDR1 LNHDA, CDR2 SQIVND (reference sequence). The CDR3 is 13 residues long. CDR3 residues: CASSIQGDQPQHF. For the CDR3, the DNA is TGTGCCAGTAGTATACAGGGGGATCAGCCCCAGCATTTT.

This chain joins TRBV18 and TRBJ1-1; 7 nucleotides match TRBD1. The CDR3 extends over 16 amino acids. Germline values: CDR1 KGHSH, CDR2 LQKENI. The ends lost 3 bases at V and 1 base at J; junction bases unmatched: 8. CDR3 sequence: CASSPRQGSGNTEAFF. The CDR3 DNA is TGTGCCAGCTCACCGAGACAGGGATCAGGGAACACTGAAGCTTTCTTT.

The CDR3 sequence: CSASTNSPLHF. DNA of the CDR3: TGCAGTGCTAGTACAAATTCACCCCTCCACTTT. The J gene is TRBJ1-6, the V gene TRBV20-1; D not resolved. Trimming removed 3 bases from V and 7 bases from J, with 4 bases in between. CDR1 is DFQATT, CDR2 SNEGSKA, per germline (reference sequence). The CDR3 runs to 11 residues.

V usage is TRBV5-1 and J usage is TRBJ1-4, with D possibly matching TRBD1 (5 bases). The ends were cut back, 0 bases at V and 16 bases at J, with 16 bases in the middle. Germline-derived CDR1 and CDR2 are SGHRS and YFSETQ. The CDR3 is made up of 13 amino acids. The chain's CDR3 is CASSLGGAGIWFF. As DNA, the CDR3 is TGCGCCAGCAGCTTGGGCGGGGCCGGCATTTGGTTTTTT.

The chain has TRBV9 and TRBJ2-5; perhaps TRBD1 as D (7 bases). V lost 4 bases, J lost 5 bases, and 21 bases lay in between. Looked up from germline, CDR1 is SGDLS and CDR2 is YYNGEE. The CDR3 totals 16 residues. CDR3 DNA sequence: TGTGCCAGCAGCCCAAACTACAGGGGAGGACGGGAGACCCAGTACTTC. This codes for CASSPNYRGGRETQYF.

The chain employs TRBV5-1 and TRBJ2-2; 9 positions agree with TRBD1. Looked up from germline, CDR1 is SGHRS and CDR2 is YFSETQ. The CDR3 spans 14 residues. J gave up 5 bases and V 5 bases, and 4 bases lay outside the gene matches. In DNA form, the CDR3 reads TGCGCCAGCAGGGGACAGGGAAGTACCGGGGAGCTGTTTTTT. As protein: CASRGQGSTGELFF. The variable domain in full, with the rest retrieved from reference TRBV5-1 and TRBJ2-2, is KAGVTQTPRYLIKTRGQQVTLSCSPISGHRSVSWYQQTPGQGLQFLFEYFSETQRNKGNFPGRFSGRQFSNSRSEMNVSTLELGDSALYLCASRGQGSTGELFFGEGSRLTVL.

The rearrangement links TRBV20-1 to TRBJ1-6; D call uncertain. Deletions cut 3 bases from V and 15 bases from J, with 12 bases between. Germline loops: CDR1 DFQATT, CDR2 SNEGSKA (reference sequence). This CDR3 has 11 amino acids. The CDR3: CSAREDGFLHF. The CDR3 DNA sequence: TGCAGTGCTAGGGAGGACGGATTCCTCCACTTT.

V is TRBV19 and J is TRBJ2-1; 8 bases are shared with TRBD1. CDR3 length equals 16 residues. Germline assignment: CDR1 LNHDA and CDR2 SQIVND (reference sequence). V was pared by 2 bases and J by 4 bases, with 7 bases of the junction left unmatched. For the CDR3, the DNA is TGTGCCAGTAGTATACGGGGGACAGGAACTTACAATGAGCAGTTCTTC. Protein sequence: CASSIRGTGTYNEQFF.

The chain carries TRBV5-8 and TRBJ2-7; D may be TRBD1 (7 bases). Looked up from germline, CDR1 is SGHTS and CDR2 is YDEGEE. V was pared by 0 bases and J by 3 bases, with 16 bases between. There are 16 residues in the CDR3. This CDR3 is CASSLAGGGGGYEQYF. The CDR3 DNA follows: TGTGCCAGCAGCTTGGCCGGTGGAGGGGGCGGCTACGAGCAGTACTTC.